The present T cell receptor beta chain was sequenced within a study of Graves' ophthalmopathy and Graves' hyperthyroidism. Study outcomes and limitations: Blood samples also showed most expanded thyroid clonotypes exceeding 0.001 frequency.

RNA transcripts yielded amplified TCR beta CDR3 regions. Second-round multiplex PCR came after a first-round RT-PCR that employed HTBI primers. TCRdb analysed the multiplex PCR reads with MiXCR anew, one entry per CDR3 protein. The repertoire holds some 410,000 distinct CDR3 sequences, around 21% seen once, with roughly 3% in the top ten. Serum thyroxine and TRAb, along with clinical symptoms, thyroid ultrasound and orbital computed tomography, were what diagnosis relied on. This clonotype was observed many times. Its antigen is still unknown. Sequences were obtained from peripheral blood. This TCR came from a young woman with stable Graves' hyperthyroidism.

For the CDR3, the DNA is TGCGCCAGCTCAACGGGGAGGACTGAAGCTTTCTTT. Translation gives CASSTGRTEAFF. The V gene is TRBV5-1, the J gene TRBJ1-1; unclear D gene. Germline CDR1 is SGHRS and CDR2 is YFSETQ. V was clipped by 7 bases and J by 5 bases, with 12 bases between them. This CDR3 has 12 amino acids.